These 28 T cell receptor beta chains were sequenced from one sample in a study of T-cell memory formation after mild COVID-19 (dated by TCRdb to the early 2020s). Libraries came from 5' RACE. This sample was sequenced with an Illumina NovaSeq 6000. TCRdb reprocessed the public reads (quality trimming at Q25 with fastp, clone calling with MiXCR) and kept in-frame beta chains. Rows merge per CDR3 protein into single entries with the most common DNA and genes. For this sample there are 300,000 to 400,000 distinct CDR3 sequences; around 14% appear just once. The ten largest make up less than 25% of the sample. The sample was PBMCs or a T cell subset sorted from them (not recorded which). The receptors come from a man younger than 35 who had mild COVID-19 (a few samples of this study predate the infection). The sample titles of this study are shuffled in the database, so cell type and time point are left out; the donor was told from shared clones.

The sample holds a few counts of this clonotype. The V and J genes are TRBV18 and TRBJ1-1; 8 nucleotides line up with TRBD1. Per the germline V gene, CDR1 is KGHSH and CDR2 is LQKENI. CDR3 length equals 14 residues. V was clipped by 3 bases and J by 1 base; unmatched bases: 1. The CDR3 sequence: CASSPDRANTEAFF. As DNA, the CDR3 is TGTGCCAGCTCACCGGACAGGGCGAACACTGAAGCTTTCTTT. Supplemented by reference TRBV18 and TRBJ1-1, the full variable domain reads NAGVMQNPRHLVRRRGQEARLRCSPMKGHSHVYWYRQLPEEGLKFMVYLQKENIIDESGMPKERFSAEFPKEGPSILRIQQVVRGDSAAYFCASSPDRANTEAFFGQGTRLTVV.

There are a few counts of this clonotype. The rearrangement links TRBV5-1 to TRBJ2-4; the D is unclear. This CDR3 has 13 residues. Trimming cost V 0 bases and J 9 bases, with 10 bases left between them. CDR1 and CDR2 (germline): SGHRS, YFSETQ. This chain's CDR3 is CASSLEPSGIQYF. Here the CDR3 DNA reads TGCGCCAGCAGCTTGGAACCCTCGGGCATTCAGTACTTC.

The chain couples TRBV7-2 to TRBJ1-6; D not resolved. The V gene's germline CDR1 is SGHTA and CDR2 FQGNSA. Trimming removed 5 bases from V and 7 bases from J, with 18 bases in between. The CDR3 extends over 16 amino acids. CDR3 in DNA: TGTGCCAGCAGCCCTTTCGCGCGCTCGGGCAATTCACCCCTCCACTTT. Protein sequence: CASSPFARSGNSPLHF.

The V gene is TRBV7-8, the J gene TRBJ1-5, with TRBD1 as a possible D gene (5 bases). Germline lookup yields CDR1 SGHVS and CDR2 FQNEAQ. The CDR3 has 13 residues. V gave up 4 bases and J gave up 8 bases, with 12 bases separating them. The CDR3 DNA follows: TGTGCCAGCAGCTGGGGACGGACCGAGCCCCAGCATTTT. It encodes CASSWGRTEPQHF. The full variable domain, in which reference TRBV7-8 and TRBJ1-5 provide the parts outside the CDR3, is GAGVSQSPRYKVAKRGQDVALRCDPISGHVSLFWYQQALGQGPEFLTYFQNEAQLDKSGLPSDRFFAERPEGSVSTLKIQRTQQEDSAVYLCASSWGRTEPQHFGDGTRLSIL.

This clonotype was detected only a few times. CDR3 region: CATSRDKETQYF. The CDR3 DNA reads as TGTGCCACCAGCAGAGATAAGGAGACCCAGTACTTC. This chain joins TRBV15 and TRBJ2-5; D unclear. Germline V CDR1 and CDR2: LNHNV, YYDKDF (reference sequence). There are 12 residues in the CDR3. Trimming removed 0 bases from V and 5 bases from J, with 4 bases in between. The complete variable domain, with remaining parts taken from reference TRBV15 and TRBJ2-5, reads DAMVIQNPRYQVTQFGKPVTLSCSQTLNHNVMYWYQQKSSQAPKLLFHYYDKDFNNEADTPDNFQSRRPNTSFCFLDIRSPGLGDTAMYLCATSRDKETQYFGPGTRLLVL.

The V and J genes are TRBV29-1 and TRBJ2-5; the match to TRBD1 covers 7 bases. Germline values: CDR1 SQVTM, CDR2 ANQGSEA. The CDR3 covers 13 residues. The V and J ends lost 4 bases and 2 bases, in that order; junction bases with no gene match: 4. Here the CDR3 reads CSVVQGLQETQYF. The CDR3 DNA sequence: TGCAGCGTTGTACAGGGGTTACAAGAGACCCAGTACTTC. Filled out from reference TRBV29-1 and TRBJ2-5, the complete variable domain reads SAVISQKPSRDICQRGTSLTIQCQVDSQVTMMFWYRQQPGQSLTLIATANQGSEATYESGFVIDKFPISRPNLTFSTLTVSNMSPEDSSIYLCSVVQGLQETQYFGPGTRLLVL.

This clonotype was detected a few times. The V call is TRBV7-9, the J call TRBJ2-4, with D possibly called TRBD1 or TRBD2 (7 bases each). The CDR3 is made up of 14 amino acids. Germline CDR1 is SEHNR and CDR2 is FQNEAQ (reference sequence). Deletions cut 5 bases from V and 9 bases from J, with 17 bases between. CDR3: CASSVQGGVSIQYF. For the CDR3, the DNA is TGTGCCAGCAGCGTCCAGGGGGGGGTCTCCATTCAGTACTTC.

This clonotype was found many times. The V call is TRBV4-3, the J call TRBJ2-2; 9 nucleotides agree with TRBD1. This CDR3 is built from 15 residues. The V gene's germline CDR1 is LGHNA and CDR2 YSLEER. With 4 bases clipped from V and 5 bases from J, the junction kept 5 bases outside the gene matches. The CDR3 DNA is TGCGCCAGCAGCCCAGCCGGGACAGGGACCGGGGAGCTGTTTTTT. Translating gives CASSPAGTGTGELFF.

This clonotype was observed a few times. The chain uses TRBV11-2 and TRBJ2-5, with 8 bases matching TRBD2. V was pared by 6 bases and J by 1 base, with 4 bases of the junction left unmatched. This CDR3 comprises 14 residues. The germline V gene encodes CDR1 SGHAT and CDR2 FQNNGV. The CDR3 DNA reads as TGTGCCAGCAGGGGCGGGGGGCCCCAAGAGACCCAGTACTTC. It encodes CASRGGGPQETQYF.

The chain has TRBV28 and TRBJ1-6; D gene unclear. Per the germline V gene, CDR1 is MDHEN and CDR2 is SYDVKM. The length of the CDR3 is 15 residues. V lost 1 base and J lost 2, with 6 bases in between. CDR3 nucleotide sequence: TGTGCCAGCAGTTTATCTCGACCCTATAATTCACCCCTCCACTTT. This translates into CASSLSRPYNSPLHF.

This clonotype was detected only a few times. The rearrangement uses TRBV7-3 and TRBJ2-3; D uncertain. Germline assignment: CDR1 SGHTA and CDR2 FQGTGA. This CDR3 contains 12 residues. The V end was cut by 5 bases, the J end by 5 bases, with 8 bases between. The CDR3 DNA follows: TGTGCCAGCAGCCCGAACGGAGATACGCAGTATTTT. Residues: CASSPNGDTQYF.

This chain connects TRBV5-1 to TRBJ2-2, with a possible D match to TRBD2 (5 bases). V was pared by 0 bases and J by 2 bases, with 11 bases between. In germline, CDR1 is SGHRS, CDR2 YFSETQ. This CDR3 is 16 amino acids long. CDR3: CASSLVRVDNTGELFF. The CDR3 region has the DNA TGCGCCAGCAGCTTGGTGCGGGTGGATAACACCGGGGAGCTGTTTTTT.

V usage is TRBV6-1 and J usage is TRBJ2-1, with D possibly TRBD1 on 5 matching bases. Trimming took 4 bases from V and 9 from J, leaving 16 bases between them. The CDR3 totals 14 residues. CDR1 and CDR2 (germline): MNHNS, SASEGT. CDR3 residues: CASSGSRGTLEQFF. The DNA for the CDR3 is TGTGCCAGCAGTGGGTCAAGGGGTACCCTTGAGCAGTTCTTC.

J is TRBJ1-2 and V is TRBV11-1; 8 bases match TRBD1. CDR3 size: 13 residues. Per the germline V gene, CDR1 is SGHAT and CDR2 is FQDESV (reference sequence). V lost 7 bases to trimming and J lost 4 bases; unmatched junction nucleotides: 5. Here the CDR3 reads CASTSDRGYGYTF. CDR3 coding DNA: TGTGCCAGCACCTCTGACAGGGGCTATGGCTACACCTTC.

The genes are TRBV14 and TRBJ1-4; D gene uncertain. Trimming cost V 3 bases and J 10 bases, with 15 bases left between them. The CDR3 runs to 14 residues. Germline loops: CDR1 SGHDN, CDR2 FVKESK. DNA for the CDR3: TGTGCCAGCAGCCACGCGCGCGGAGCAGGAAAACTGTTTTTT. Translating it yields CASSHARGAGKLFF.

There are a few counts of this clonotype. This chain joins TRBV12-3 or TRBV12-4 and TRBJ2-7; 12 bases are shared with TRBD2. The CDR3 is 15 amino acids. The J segment lost 4 bases and the V segment lost 5 bases, leaving 6 bases of the junction unmatched. CDR3 in DNA: TGTGCCAGCAGTATCCTAGCGGGGGGGCCTTACGAGCAGTACTTC. Encoded protein: CASSILAGGPYEQYF.

This clonotype was found a few times. The chain couples TRBV7-3 to TRBJ2-3; D is uncertain. Between the trimmed V and J ends, which lost 3 bases and 7 bases, there was a span of 8 bases. Germline V CDR1 and CDR2: SGHTA, FQGTGA. This CDR3 has 12 amino acids. The CDR3 DNA reads TGTGCCAGCAGCTTGACCGGGCATACGCAGTATTTT. It translates to CASSLTGHTQYF.

This clonotype was observed at least ten times. The chain uses TRBV5-5 and TRBJ2-1, with a weak D call TRBD2 (5 bases). V was pared by 2 bases and J by 7 bases, with 10 bases between. The CDR3 is 13 residues long. CDR1 is SGHKS and CDR2 is YYEKEE in the germline V gene (reference sequence). The DNA of the CDR3 is TGTGCCAGCAGCTTCGTCGGAGGTAATGAGCAGTTCTTC. Encoded protein: CASSFVGGNEQFF.

The chain recombines TRBV6-5 with TRBJ2-1, with 11 bases aligning to TRBD1. This CDR3 comprises 15 residues. CDR1 is MNHEY and CDR2 is SVGAGI in the germline V gene. V shed 4 bases, J shed 9 bases, and the junction held 8 bases outside the gene matches. The CDR3: CASSFRGTGGGEQFF. The DNA of the CDR3 is TGTGCCAGCAGTTTTCGCGGGACAGGGGGGGGTGAGCAGTTCTTC.

V and J are TRBV6-2 or TRBV6-3 and TRBJ2-7; 8 positions agree with TRBD1. Germline V gives CDR1 MNHEY, CDR2 SVGEGT. The CDR3 length is 13 residues. J was trimmed by 6 bases and V by 5 bases; bases with no gene match: 6. The CDR3 region has the DNA TGTGCCAGCAGTCGCCGACAGGGGTCCGAGCAGTACGTC. Residues: CASSRRQGSEQYV.

The sample holds a few counts of this clonotype. For the CDR3, the DNA is TGTGCCAGCTCACCCACCGCGGGGGGGCAGTTGGATACGCAGTATTTT. Translation gives CASSPTAGGQLDTQYF. The chain combines TRBV18 with TRBJ2-3, with 9 bases fitting TRBD2. The CDR3 sequence is 16 residues long. The germline gives CDR1 KGHSH, CDR2 LQKENI. J gave up 6 bases and V 3 bases, and 10 bases lay outside the gene matches.

The chain carries TRBV12-3 or TRBV12-4 and TRBJ2-5; 11 nucleotides align to TRBD2. This CDR3 spans 15 amino acids. J was trimmed by 2 bases and V by 7 bases; bases with no gene match: 6. This CDR3 is CASTIGTSGQETQYF. The CDR3 nucleotides are TGTGCCAGCACCATAGGGACTAGCGGTCAAGAGACCCAGTACTTC.

This clonotype appeared many times. CDR3: CASSEFAGTSGVNEQFF. The CDR3 DNA reads as TGTGCCAGCAGTGAGTTTGCGGGGACTAGCGGGGTTAATGAGCAGTTCTTC. This sequence joins TRBV6-4 and TRBJ2-1; 13 bases match TRBD2. Germline V gene data show CDR1 as MRHNA and CDR2 as SNTAGT. The V segment lost 3 bases and the J segment 7 bases; nucleotides outside the gene matches: 9. The CDR3 runs to 17 residues.

The chain carries TRBV29-1 and TRBJ2-4; D gene unclear. Deletions cut 4 bases from V and 8 bases from J, with 12 bases between. The CDR3 runs 12 residues. Germline CDR1 SQVTM, CDR2 ANQGSEA. CDR3 amino acids: CSVVRPNDIQYF. CDR3 in DNA: TGCAGCGTTGTCAGACCAAATGACATTCAGTACTTC.

The chain has TRBV5-1 and TRBJ1-4; tentative D call: TRBD1 (6 bases). CDR3 length equals 14 residues. CDR1 is SGHRS, CDR2 YFSETQ, per germline. The germline V and J ends were trimmed by 9 bases and 7 bases, with 19 bases remaining between them. The CDR3 protein is CATPKQGRGEKLFF. The CDR3 DNA reads TGCGCCACCCCGAAGCAGGGGAGAGGTGAAAAACTGTTTTTT. Complete variable domain (other parts from reference TRBV5-1 and TRBJ1-4): KAGVTQTPRYLIKTRGQQVTLSCSPISGHRSVSWYQQTPGQGLQFLFEYFSETQRNKGNFPGRFSGRQFSNSRSEMNVSTLELGDSALYLCATPKQGRGEKLFFGSGTQLSVL.

This chain uses TRBV24-1 with TRBJ1-2; 8 bases are a match to TRBD1. Germline assignment: CDR1 KGHDR and CDR2 SFDVKD. V lost 3 bases and J lost 7; bases outside the gene matches: 12. This CDR3 region has 16 residues. This CDR3 reads CATSDAGSGGRSGYTF. CDR3 DNA: TGTGCCACCAGTGATGCGGGGTCAGGGGGCAGGAGTGGCTACACCTTC.

The chain has TRBV4-3 and TRBJ2-1; tentatively, D is TRBD2 (6 bases). The CDR3 totals 15 residues. V shed 0 bases and J shed 9 bases, with 15 bases lying between them. Germline V gives CDR1 LGHNA, CDR2 YSLEER. DNA for the CDR3: TGCGCCAGCAGCCAAGAGATTGGGCTGGGGGGTGAGCAGTTCTTC. Encoded protein: CASSQEIGLGGEQFF.

This clonotype was found a few times. The chain couples TRBV7-8 to TRBJ2-3, with D unclear. The germline V and J ends were trimmed by 2 bases and 1 base, with 7 bases remaining between them. Germline lookup yields CDR1 SGHVS and CDR2 FQNEAQ. The CDR3 is 14 residues long. CDR3 amino acids: CASSLNLGTDTQYF. CDR3 bases: TGTGCCAGCAGCTTAAACCTGGGCACAGATACGCAGTATTTT.